Following are 20 T cell receptor beta chains from one sample sequenced in a study of OX40 agonist ivuxolimab in advanced cancers. Generated by immunoSEQ multiplex PCR, the TCRdb table keeps only in-frame clones and is missing some. The sample has 54,000 or so clones, approximately 80% seen once. The source was CD4+ or CD8+ T cells sorted from blood, collected in a trial of the OX40 agonist ivuxolimab. The receptors stem from an adult with an advanced solid tumor such as melanoma, head and neck, liver or kidney cancer.

The V gene is TRBV30, the J gene TRBJ1-5; TRBD1 matches at 10 bases. The CDR3 is made up of 15 amino acids. Germline V lookup: CDR1 GTSNPN, CDR2 SVGIG (reference sequence). V trimming: 4 bases; J trimming: 1 base; junction bases outside the gene matches: 4. This CDR3 is CAWNPGQGSNQPQHF. The CDR3 DNA sequence: TGTGCCTGGAACCCGGGACAGGGGAGCAATCAGCCCCAGCATTTT.

This chain uses TRBV5-1 with TRBJ2-3; D is uncertain. The germline V gene has CDR1 SGHRS and CDR2 YFSETQ. The CDR3 is made up of 14 amino acids. Deletions cut 1 base from V and 2 bases from J, with 8 bases between. CDR3 protein: CASSLLQTTDTQYF. The DNA of the CDR3 is TGCGCCAGCAGCTTGTTGCAGACCACAGATACGCAGTATTTT.

This chain links TRBV9 with TRBJ2-7, with D hard to call. V dropped 0 bases and J dropped 3 bases, with 10 bases sitting between them. The length of the CDR3 is 14 residues. Germline V gives CDR1 SGDLS, CDR2 YYNGEE. The CDR3 spells CASSVGSGIYEQYF. The DNA for the CDR3 is TGTGCCAGCAGCGTAGGGTCCGGAATCTACGAGCAGTACTTC.

V usage is TRBV19 and J usage is TRBJ2-1; 9 nucleotides align to TRBD2. The germline V gene has CDR1 LNHDA and CDR2 SQIVND (reference sequence). The CDR3 is 15 amino acids. The V and J ends lost 3 bases and 10 bases, in that order; junction bases with no gene match: 10. The CDR3 region is CASSIPSGVIREQFF. CDR3 bases: TGTGCCAGTAGTATTCCTAGCGGGGTGATTCGGGAGCAGTTCTTC.

The DNA for the CDR3 is TGTGCCAGCAGCCAGCCGGGTAACACTGAAGCTTTCTTT. Amino acids: CASSQPGNTEAFF. The chain joins TRBV14 to TRBJ1-1; D remains unclear. V shed 3 bases and J shed 2 bases, with 7 bases lying between them. The CDR3 covers 13 residues. Germline assignment: CDR1 SGHDN and CDR2 FVKESK.

V is TRBV30 and J is TRBJ1-3; D ambiguous. The CDR3 extends over 12 amino acids. V lost 4 bases and J 3 bases, leaving 7 bases between the germline ends. Germline V lookup: CDR1 GTSNPN, CDR2 SVGIG (reference sequence). DNA of the CDR3: TGTGCCTGGACCCGTGGTGGAAACACCATATATTTT. Protein product: CAWTRGGNTIYF.

V usage is TRBV6-4 and J usage is TRBJ2-2; D possibly corresponds to TRBD2 (6 bases). Trimming removed 6 bases from V and 2 bases from J, with 13 bases in between. This CDR3 spans 15 amino acids. The germline V gene encodes CDR1 MRHNA and CDR2 SNTAGT. The CDR3 coding sequence is TGTGCCAGCAGAAGGCTAGCGTCTAACACCGGGGAGCTGTTTTTT. Translating it yields CASRRLASNTGELFF.

CDR3 DNA sequence: TGTGCCAGCAGTTTCTTGCGGGGGAACACCGGGGAGCTGTTTTTT. Amino acids: CASSFLRGNTGELFF. This chain joins TRBV27 and TRBJ2-2; tentative D call: TRBD2 (6 bases). Germline V gene data show CDR1 as MNHEY and CDR2 as SMNVEV (reference sequence). The CDR3 has 15 amino acids. V was shortened by 3 bases and J by 1 base, with 9 bases between the two germline ends.

The sample holds one count of this clone. This sequence joins TRBV5-1 and TRBJ1-2; a weak D match, TRBD1 (6 bases). V lost 4 bases and J 11 bases, leaving 21 bases between the germline ends. Germline V gene sequence: CDR1 SGHRS, CDR2 YFSETQ. CDR3 length: 14 amino acids. The CDR3 here is CASSPGPTEGGYTF. The DNA for the CDR3 is TGCGCCAGCAGCCCGGGACCGACTGAGGGGGGATACACCTTC. Supplemented by reference TRBV5-1 and TRBJ1-2, the full variable domain reads KAGVTQTPRYLIKTRGQQVTLSCSPISGHRSVSWYQQTPGQGLQFLFEYFSETQRNKGNFPGRFSGRQFSNSRSEMNVSTLELGDSALYLCASSPGPTEGGYTFGSGTRLTVV.

This clone is a singleton in its sample. V and J are TRBV5-5 and TRBJ2-1; tentative D call: TRBD2 (5 bases). The CDR3 length is 13 residues. CDR1 SGHKS and CDR2 YYEKEE come from the germline V gene (reference sequence). The V end lost 0 bases, the J end lost 7 bases, and 8 bases lay between the germline ends. The CDR3 nucleotides are TGTGCCAGCAGCTTGGTAGGCGGGAATGAGCAGTTCTTC. Amino acids: CASSLVGGNEQFF.

The V and J genes are TRBV23-1 and TRBJ2-7; 10 bases align to TRBD1. TRBV23-1 counts as an open reading frame of uncertain function. This CDR3 is built from 15 residues. The V segment lost 5 bases and the J segment 4 bases; nucleotides outside the gene matches: 8. In DNA form, the CDR3 reads TGCGCCAGCAGTAGGGACAGGGGATCCTATTACGAGCAGTACTTC. This sequence encodes CASSRDRGSYYEQYF.

The rearrangement uses TRBV7-6 and TRBJ2-1, with TRBD2 identical over 11 bases. Germline values: CDR1 SGHVS, CDR2 FNYEAQ. V shed 5 bases and J 10 bases; nucleotides not matched to a gene: 10. This CDR3 contains 15 residues. CDR3 in DNA: TGTGCCAGCAGCCCCGGGACTAGCGGAGTAGCGGAGCAGTTCTTC. Its protein is CASSPGTSGVAEQFF.

The rearrangement uses TRBV4-1 and TRBJ1-5, with D possibly being TRBD1 (5 bases). The CDR3 runs 15 residues. V lost 3 bases to trimming and J lost 6 bases, with 15 bases between them. Germline V gene lookup returns CDR1 MGHRA and CDR2 YSYEKL. The CDR3 coding sequence is TGCGCCAGCAGCCAGGGAGGGGCGGGAGGTCAGCCCCAGCATTTT. It translates to CASSQGGAGGQPQHF.

The rearrangement links TRBV7-2 to TRBJ2-3, with 10 bases fitting TRBD2. Germline CDR1 and CDR2: SGHTA and FQGNSA. CDR3 size: 16 residues. Unmatched junction bases numbered 10, after V lost 5 bases and J lost 5 bases. The DNA for the CDR3 is TGTGCCAGCAGCGCCACCCTAGCGGGAGTGAAAGATACGCAGTATTTT. Protein sequence: CASSATLAGVKDTQYF.

V gene TRBV15 combines with J gene TRBJ2-2; 9 nucleotides match TRBD2. V was clipped by 0 bases and J by 6 bases; unmatched bases: 2. Germline CDR1 reads LNHNV; CDR2 reads YYDKDF (reference sequence). The CDR3 extends over 15 amino acids. The CDR3 spells CATSRDAGGAGELFF. The CDR3 DNA reads as TGTGCCACCAGCAGAGATGCGGGAGGGGCCGGGGAGCTGTTTTTT.

This clone was recorded a few times. The chain has TRBV30 and TRBJ2-5, with D unclear. V was trimmed by 1 base and J by 3 bases, leaving 12 bases between them. This CDR3 comprises 14 residues. Germline lookup yields CDR1 GTSNPN and CDR2 SVGIG (reference sequence). CDR3 nucleotides: TGTGCCTGGAGTGCCCAGACCCTAAAAGAGACCCAGTACTTC. Protein: CAWSAQTLKETQYF.

The rearrangement uses TRBV6-6 and TRBJ2-1; 8 bases line up with TRBD1. The CDR3 has 14 residues. J gave up 8 bases and V 6 bases, and 9 bases lay outside the gene matches. CDR1 MNHNY and CDR2 SVGAGI come from the germline V gene (reference sequence). CDR3 nucleotides: TGTGCCAGCAGCCTGTTGGACAGGGTATATGAGCAGTTCTTC. This translates into CASSLLDRVYEQFF.

This clone was recorded only once. The V and J genes are TRBV11-3 and TRBJ1-6; no clear D. CDR1 is SGHNT, CDR2 YENEEA, per germline. V was shortened by 8 bases and J by 10 bases, with 9 bases between the two germline ends. The CDR3 is 11 residues long. The CDR3 sequence: CASGRGSPLHF. CDR3 coding DNA: TGTGCCAGCGGCCGGGGATCACCCCTCCACTTT.

This chain connects TRBV15 to TRBJ2-2; 10 bases are shared with TRBD1. This CDR3 contains 15 residues. Per the germline V gene, CDR1 is LNHNV and CDR2 is YYDKDF (reference sequence). V was pared by 2 bases and J by 7 bases, with 4 bases of the junction left unmatched. Here the CDR3 DNA reads TGTGCCACCAGCAGAACCGGGACAGGGGTCGGGGAGCTGTTTTTT. Translating it yields CATSRTGTGVGELFF.

V usage is TRBV23-1 and J usage is TRBJ1-2; 7 nucleotides align to TRBD1. TRBV23-1 qualifies as an ORF whose function is uncertain. Losses at the gene ends were 3 bases for V and 6 bases for J; bases not matched to a gene: 10. The CDR3 contains 15 residues. The CDR3 bases are TGCGCCAGCAGTCAGCCCGAGGGGGCGCTTGATGGCTACACCTTC. Its protein product is CASSQPEGALDGYTF.